The clone carrying this TCR beta chain occurred many times. No patient received treatment before thyroid surgery. This sample is part of a study of metastatic and nonmetastatic thyroid tumors. TCRdb ran MiXCR on the PCR reads. Among about 30,000 clones listed, 20% to 25% were seen once. The CDR3 runs to 13 residues. Deletions cut 4 bases from V and 8 bases from J, with 14 bases between. Germline V CDR1 and CDR2: SEHNR, FQNEAQ (reference sequence). Sequenced input: blood. The TCR sequence derives from a female donor with papillary thyroid cancer or a benign thyroid nodule (not recorded which). Some clones in this sample may be carry-over from other donors' samples. This chain links TRBV7-9 with TRBJ1-2; D perhaps matches TRBD1 (6 bases). The CDR3 loop reads CASSSETGMGYTF. The CDR3 DNA reads TGTGCCAGCAGCTCTGAGACAGGAATGGGCTACACCTTC.